This T cell receptor beta chain was sequenced for a study of a mutant IDH1 vaccine in newly diagnosed glioma. On the study more broadly: Treated patients comprised 62.5% males and about 38% females, mean age roughly 43 years. Earlier treatment was radiotherapy, temozolomide, or both, with most getting both. Scheduled at week 35, visit V12 preceded visit V13, held at week 47.

Clones were read by immunoSEQ multiplex PCR, and TCRdb kept only the in-frame ones, dropping some. The sample carries tens of thousands of clones, over 60% recorded once. Time point specified: week 35, safety follow-up. Topical imiquimod accompanied each vaccine dose, which consisted of 300 ug of mutant IDH1 20-mer peptide. In the case of this clone: Its specificity is not known.

V lost 1 base, J lost 7 bases, and 16 bases lay in between. The CDR3 totals 15 residues. CDR1 is SGHTA, CDR2 FQGNSA, per germline. The TCR comes from a man aged 40-55 years with glioma. The chain employs TRBV7-2 and TRBJ1-2; D may be TRBD1 (5 bases). The starting material was PBMCs, obtained from a glioma patient whose treatment included an IDH1 peptide vaccine. The CDR3 sequence: CASSLGSSHGGGYTF. In DNA, the CDR3 is TGTGCCAGCAGCTTAGGGAGTTCTCACGGGGGTGGCTACACCTTC.